What follows are 14 T cell receptor beta chains derived from one specimen sequenced in a study of radiotherapy plus CTLA-4 blockade in lung cancer. The table came from immunoSEQ multiplex PCR; TCRdb's copy has only in-frame clones and leaves some out. The data contain around 91,000 clones, just over 85% of them seen just once; the ten biggest clones take up 4.5% to 6%. Source: peripheral blood, taken from a patient treated with radiotherapy plus ipilimumab. The receptors stem from a human donor with non-small cell lung cancer that progressed on radiotherapy plus ipilimumab.

V and J are TRBV5-1 and TRBJ2-3; 8 nucleotides match TRBD2. The CDR3 sequence is 13 residues long. The junction had 4 bases not matched to a gene; V was cut back by 4 bases and J by 6 bases. Germline CDR1 is SGHRS and CDR2 is YFSETQ. CDR3 amino acids: CASSEGTRDTQYF. CDR3 sequence (DNA): TGCGCCAGCAGCGAGGGGACTAGGGATACGCAGTATTTT.

The chain carries TRBV27 and TRBJ2-1, with TRBD2 as a possible D gene (6 bases). CDR3 length: 16 amino acids. Trimming removed 10 bases at V and 6 bases at J, with 25 bases between. Germline loops: CDR1 MNHEY, CDR2 SMNVEV (reference sequence). In DNA, the CDR3 is TGTGCCACCTTACTAACCGGGACGGAGGGATTCAATGAGCAGTTCTTC. It yields the protein CATLLTGTEGFNEQFF.

This chain joins TRBV13 and TRBJ2-1; TRBD1 matches at 11 bases. The J segment lost 8 bases and the V segment lost 2 bases, leaving 5 bases of the junction unmatched. Germline assignment: CDR1 PRHDT and CDR2 FYEKMQ (reference sequence). The CDR3 runs 15 residues. CDR3 coding DNA: TGTGCCAGCAGCTTATTGGGACAGGGGGGCGATGAGCAGTTCTTC. Translated: CASSLLGQGGDEQFF.

The chain uses TRBV2 and TRBJ2-1; D is unresolved. CDR1 and CDR2 (germline): SNHLY, FYNNEI. This CDR3 has 10 amino acids. V was shortened by 6 bases and J by 8 bases, with 5 bases between the two germline ends. This CDR3 is CASSPYEQFF. The CDR3 DNA reads TGTGCCAGCAGCCCATATGAGCAGTTCTTC.

The CDR3 protein is CASRWQGVYEQYF. DNA of the CDR3: TGTGCCAGCAGGTGGCAGGGGGTATACGAGCAGTACTTC. The V gene is TRBV28, the J gene TRBJ2-7; 7 bases are a match to TRBD1. The V segment lost 6 bases and the J segment 4 bases; nucleotides outside the gene matches: 6. Germline V gene sequence: CDR1 MDHEN, CDR2 SYDVKM. This CDR3 contains 13 residues.

The J gene is TRBJ2-7, the V gene TRBV6-6; maybe TRBD2 (5 bases). This CDR3 is 13 amino acids long. The germline V gene encodes CDR1 MNHNY and CDR2 SVGAGI (reference sequence). The germline V and J ends were trimmed by 0 bases and 5 bases, with 8 bases remaining between them. The CDR3 DNA follows: TGTGCCAGCAGTTACTCGCTCGGGGACGAGCAGTACTTC. This translates into CASSYSLGDEQYF.

The J gene is TRBJ2-7, the V gene TRBV5-8; TRBD2 matches 7 bases. The V segment lost 5 bases and the J segment 5 bases; nucleotides outside the gene matches: 13. The CDR3 spans 15 residues. CDR1 and CDR2 (germline): SGHTS, YDEGEE. CDR3 region: CASRRGLVGFHEQYF. As DNA, the CDR3 is TGTGCCAGCAGACGCGGACTAGTCGGGTTCCACGAGCAGTACTTC. Full variable domain (rest looked up from reference TRBV5-8 and TRBJ2-7): EAGVTQSPTHLIKTRGQQATLRCSPISGHTSVYWYQQALGLGLQFLLWYDEGEERNRGNFPPRFSGRQFPNYSSELNVNALELEDSALYLCASRRGLVGFHEQYFGPGTRLTVT.

The chain recombines TRBV19 with TRBJ1-4; D possibly corresponds to TRBD1 (5 bases). The germline V gene has CDR1 LNHDA and CDR2 SQIVND (reference sequence). V was clipped by 2 bases and J by 8 bases, with 12 bases between them. The CDR3 is made up of 14 amino acids. The CDR3 DNA is TGTGCCAGTAGTATACGGGGGTTGAACGAAAAACTGTTTTTT. It encodes CASSIRGLNEKLFF.

This chain joins TRBV14 and TRBJ1-1; D may be TRBD1 (5 bases). The CDR3 runs to 17 residues. Trimming took off 4 bases at V and 5 bases at J, with 23 bases between the two ends. From germline, CDR1 is SGHDN and CDR2 FVKESK. Here the CDR3 reads CASSRTGTWGVGTEAFF. DNA of the CDR3: TGTGCCAGCAGCCGAACCGGGACGTGGGGAGTCGGGACTGAAGCTTTCTTT.

V and J are TRBV6-1 and TRBJ2-7; the match to TRBD1 covers 7 bases. CDR3 length equals 15 residues. J lost 2 bases, V lost 6 bases, and 10 bases had no gene match. CDR1 and CDR2 from the germline V gene are MNHNS and SASEGT. CDR3 in amino acids: CASRDEPGQPYEQYF. The CDR3 nucleotides read TGTGCCAGCAGGGACGAACCGGGACAGCCCTACGAGCAGTACTTC.

This clone has a single count. V is TRBV19 and J is TRBJ2-3; 7 bases are shared with TRBD1. Germline V CDR1 and CDR2: LNHDA, SQIVND (reference sequence). The V gene end was trimmed by 4 bases and the J gene end by 8 bases; junction bases not matched to a gene: 9. The CDR3 sequence is 14 residues long. The DNA for the CDR3 is TGTGCCAGTAGTACCTCATCGACAGGGTTTACGCAGTATTTT. Protein product: CASSTSSTGFTQYF.

The V and J genes are TRBV10-3 and TRBJ2-3; no reliable D call. Trimming removed 2 bases from V and 3 bases from J, with 9 bases in between. The CDR3 is 14 amino acids. Germline CDR1 is ENHRY and CDR2 is SYGVKD. The CDR3: CAISEGEVTDTQYF. Here the CDR3 DNA reads TGTGCCATCAGTGAGGGGGAAGTTACAGATACGCAGTATTTT.

This clone was seen once. The chain recombines TRBV29-1 with TRBJ2-7, with D uncertain. V dropped 7 bases and J dropped 12 bases, with 16 bases sitting between them. The CDR3 contains 10 residues. Looked up from germline, CDR1 is SQVTM and CDR2 is ANQGSEA. CDR3 in amino acids: CSGTCPCWYF. DNA of the CDR3: TGCAGCGGCACGTGTCCGTGTTGGTACTTC.

The chain has TRBV19 and TRBJ1-1, with D unclear. The V and J ends lost 7 bases and 1 base respectively, with 7 bases between them. Germline V CDR1 and CDR2: LNHDA, SQIVND (reference sequence). The CDR3 runs 12 residues. This CDR3 is CASNWGNTEAFF. CDR3 nucleotides: TGTGCCAGTAACTGGGGGAACACTGAAGCTTTCTTT.